The present T cell receptor (beta chain) was sequenced within a study of T cell clusters in autoimmune cytopenias. Notes on the study in general: TRB repertoire shifts in secondary cytopenia and chronic lymphocytic leukemia mostly reflected lymphoma, not autoimmunity. Primary autoimmune cytopenia patients appeared to lack physiological T cell clusters present in healthy donors.

TRB amplification used around 0.25 ug of peripheral blood genomic DNA. Germline-derived CDR1 and CDR2 are SGHNT and YYREEE (reference sequence). This CDR3 spans 15 amino acids. Concerning this clonotype itself: Its target is unknown.

TRB rearrangements were amplified by touch-down multiplex PCR with mixed TRB-A/B primers. TCRdb re-called the multiplex PCR reads and shows each CDR3 protein once, DNA omitted. This sample's clone table lists approximately 5,000 distinct CDR3 sequences. This sample was also put to use in a study of T cell repertoires in aging, cancer and after chemotherapy. That report notes: Healthy donor repertoires were recorded over several months to years and showed clear clonal overlap. In healthy donors, age-related TCR diversity loss mainly reflected lost richness.

The sample was peripheral blood. The sequence came from a human donor in good health. This rearrangement joins TRBV5-4 to TRBJ1-2; there is no DNA to check the TCRdb D call of TRBD1. The CDR3 loop reads CASRSRGSGTYGYTF.